This T cell receptor beta chain was found in a study of T cell repertoires in cytomegalovirus infection. The CDR3 runs 18 residues. J was trimmed by 7 bases and V by 3 bases; bases with no gene match: 16. TCRdb itself ran the reads through MiXCR, one entry per CDR3 protein. The sample holds roughly 230,000 distinct CDR3 sequences, 20% to 25% seen once. This clonotype was seen a few times. The source is a human donor in good health (CMV status not recorded). Some clones in this sample may be carry-over from other donors' samples. The chain uses TRBV12-3 or TRBV12-4 and TRBJ2-1; 9 positions agree with TRBD2. Sequenced material: CD8+ T cells from PBMCs. CDR3 nucleotides: TGTGCCAGCAGTTTGGGGAAGGAGCTAGCGGGGCCATGGAATGAGCAGTTCTTC. Translating it yields CASSLGKELAGPWNEQFF.